The 9 T cell receptor beta chains listed next were all sequenced from one sample in a study of blood T cell repertoires in COVID-19. The method was immunoSEQ multiplex PCR; TCRdb's version includes in-frame clones alone and lacks a portion of them. The sample shows about 180,000 clones, roughly 77% of them seen only once. The sequencing input was peripheral blood. These receptors were collected from a man in his 70s with active or convalescent COVID-19.

The rearrangement joins TRBV5-6 to TRBJ1-4; D possibly corresponds to TRBD1 (6 bases). The CDR3 has 14 amino acids. Germline V gene sequence: CDR1 SGHDT, CDR2 YYEEEE. The V end lost 0 bases, the J end lost 8 bases, and 11 bases lay between the germline ends. CDR3 coding DNA: TGTGCCAGCAGCTTGGACAGGGAGGGAGAAAAACTGTTTTTT. It codes for CASSLDREGEKLFF.

CDR3: CASSFRLAGATDTQYF. The CDR3 DNA follows: TGTGCCAGCAGTTTCCGACTAGCGGGGGCCACAGATACGCAGTATTTT. The chain couples TRBV6-5 to TRBJ2-3; 12 bases align to TRBD2. The V gene's germline CDR1 is MNHEY and CDR2 SVGAGI. This CDR3 has 16 residues. With 4 bases clipped from V and 2 bases from J, the junction kept 4 bases outside the gene matches.

The rearrangement joins TRBV19 to TRBJ1-2; 8 nucleotides align to TRBD1. The CDR3 covers 13 residues. J lost 7 bases, V lost 5 bases, and 6 bases had no gene match. Germline V gene sequence: CDR1 LNHDA, CDR2 SQIVND (reference sequence). CDR3 loop: CASSYRGESGYTF. The CDR3 DNA reads TGTGCCAGTAGTTACAGGGGGGAGAGTGGCTACACCTTC.

The chain is built from TRBV5-1 and TRBJ2-5, with D possibly matching TRBD1 (5 bases). V lost 3 bases and J 5 bases, leaving 20 bases between the germline ends. The CDR3 spans 16 residues. Germline-derived CDR1 and CDR2 are SGHRS and YFSETQ. The DNA of the CDR3 is TGCGCCAGCAGCTCTAATGGGGCCGTGGGTGATGAGACCCAGTACTTC. Its protein product is CASSSNGAVGDETQYF.

This chain connects TRBV9 to TRBJ1-1; D perhaps matches TRBD1 (6 bases). Trimming shortened V by 1 base and J by 4 bases, and 14 bases separated the two germline ends. The CDR3 loop spans 15 amino acids. Germline assignment: CDR1 SGDLS and CDR2 YYNGEE. The CDR3 nucleotides are TGTGCCAGCAGCGTAAACCAGGGGCAGGGCACTGAAGCTTTCTTT. Protein: CASSVNQGQGTEAFF. Variable domain in full (rest from reference TRBV9 and TRBJ1-1): DSGVTQTPKHLITATGQRVTLRCSPRSGDLSVYWYQQSLDQGLQFLIQYYNGEERAKGNILERFSAQQFPDLHSELNLSSLELGDSALYFCASSVNQGQGTEAFFGQGTRLTVV.

A few counts support this clone. The genes are TRBV4-3 and TRBJ2-5, with 9 bases that match TRBD2. The V gene end was trimmed by 5 bases and the J gene end by 2 bases; junction bases not matched to a gene: 3. Germline V gene sequence: CDR1 LGHNA, CDR2 YSLEER. The CDR3 is 14 residues long. The CDR3 bases are TGCGCCAGCAGCGGAGCGGGGGGTCAAGAGACCCAGTACTTC. It is translated as CASSGAGGQETQYF.

This clone was observed a few times. The rearrangement uses TRBV28 and TRBJ1-5, with 9 bases matching TRBD1. Germline assignment: CDR1 MDHEN and CDR2 SYDVKM. This CDR3 has 15 residues. The V segment lost 6 bases and the J segment 1 base; nucleotides outside the gene matches: 4. This CDR3 is CASRSGQGSNQPQHF. CDR3 in DNA: TGTGCCAGCAGGTCGGGACAGGGAAGCAATCAGCCCCAGCATTTT.

The chain is built from TRBV28 and TRBJ1-5; 9 nucleotides line up with TRBD1. Germline lookup yields CDR1 MDHEN and CDR2 SYDVKM. This CDR3 spans 15 amino acids. Trimming took 4 bases from V and 4 from J; bases not matched to a gene: 5. CDR3 sequence: CASSSGQGTNQPQHF. In DNA, the CDR3 is TGTGCCAGCAGTTCCGGACAGGGGACGAATCAGCCCCAGCATTTT. Full variable domain (missing parts from reference TRBV28 and TRBJ1-5): DVKVTQSSRYLVKRTGEKVFLECVQDMDHENMFWYRQDPGLGLRLIYFSYDVKMKEKGDIPEGYSVSREKKERFSLILESASTNQTSMYLCASSSGQGTNQPQHFGDGTRLSIL.

The chain employs TRBV5-1 and TRBJ2-5; 8 bases map to TRBD1. The CDR3 runs to 16 residues. The junction had 6 bases not matched to a gene; V was cut back by 0 bases and J by 2 bases. Germline V gives CDR1 SGHRS, CDR2 YFSETQ. CDR3 loop: CASSLAGTGVQETQYF. The CDR3 DNA is TGCGCCAGCAGCTTGGCCGGGACAGGAGTACAAGAGACCCAGTACTTC.